Given below is one T cell receptor (beta chain) in context. Its antigen is currently unknown. Then a second PCR, running roughly 7 to 11 cycles, was carried out with a sample-barcoded 5' primer and a J-beta primer mix. A template-switch adaptor that had 12 random nucleotides put a tag on each cDNA molecule. Each CDR3 protein gets one entry after TCRdb re-called the 5' RACE reads with MiXCR. Counted here are roughly 1.9 million distinct CDR3 sequences, approximately 39% occurring once; the ten biggest clones make up more than 20%. From germline, CDR1 is GTSNPN and CDR2 SVGIG (reference sequence). V lost 3 bases and J lost 8, with 8 bases in between. The CDR3 is made up of 11 amino acids. This sample stems from a study of blood T cells in healthy people across ages. Points from the study as a whole: Diversity estimates from one million T cells were considered underestimates. Diversity of TCR beta per million T cells declined in a roughly linear way with age.

Specimen: blood. The chain joins TRBV30 to TRBJ2-1; TRBD1 is a possible D gene (5 bases). This receptor was obtained from a human donor in good health. The CDR3 spells CAWSLQDEQFF. CDR3 DNA sequence: TGTGCCTGGAGCTTACAGGATGAGCAGTTCTTC.